This entry lists 30 T cell receptor beta chains sequenced from one sample in a study of T cells in Graves' hyperthyroidism and ophthalmopathy. Amplification of TCR beta CDR3 regions used RNA as the template. The TCR CDR3 first-round RT-PCR relied on the HTBI primer set. TCRdb reanalysed the multiplex PCR reads using MiXCR and keeps one entry per CDR3 protein. The sample consists of under 750,000 distinct CDR3 sequences, about 19% of them appearing once. Input material: blood. Receptors were obtained from a woman aged 45-59 years with Graves' hyperthyroidism that later progressed to Graves' ophthalmopathy.

About this clonotype itself: A clone one base away is much larger, so this may be a read error. The V call is TRBV7-8, the J call TRBJ2-3, with D maybe TRBD2 (7 bases). This CDR3 is 16 amino acids long. Germline-derived CDR1 and CDR2 are SGHVS and FQNEAQ. V lost 3 bases and J lost 5, with 18 bases in between. CDR3 sequence reads: CASSLVGGAAGDTQYF. The CDR3 DNA is TGTGCCAGCAGCTTGGTGGGGGGGGCCGCAGGAGATACGCAGTATTTT.

The V call is TRBV4-1, the J call TRBJ1-2; possible D gene TRBD1, 5 bases. There are 16 residues in the CDR3. Deletions cut 4 bases from V and 2 bases from J, with 17 bases between. The germline CDR1 and CDR2 sequences are MGHRA and YSYEKL. The CDR3 DNA reads TGCGCCAGCAGCCTCATCGCGGGGGGTGGAAACTATGGCTACACCTTC. Amino acid sequence: CASSLIAGGGNYGYTF.

This clonotype was counted many times. CDR3 DNA: TGTGCCAGCAGTTTGGGGGTGGCTGAGCAGTTCTTC. Its protein is CASSLGVAEQFF. The chain is built from TRBV28 and TRBJ2-1, with D possibly called TRBD1 or TRBD2 (5 bases each). The germline V gene encodes CDR1 MDHEN and CDR2 SYDVKM. CDR3 length equals 12 residues. The ends were cut back, 3 bases at V and 9 bases at J, with 9 bases in the middle.

This clonotype was detected ten times or more. The chain uses TRBV20-1 and TRBJ2-5; D uncertain. The CDR3 is 11 residues long. The germline V gene has CDR1 DFQATT and CDR2 SNEGSKA (reference sequence). Trimming removed 2 bases from V and 5 bases from J, with 6 bases in between. CDR3 coding DNA: TGCAGTGCTAGATGGGCGGAGACCCAGTACTTC. As protein: CSARWAETQYF.

The chain carries TRBV9 and TRBJ2-3, with D perhaps TRBD1 (5 bases). The length of the CDR3 is 15 residues. V lost 1 base, J lost 2 bases, and 11 bases lay in between. Germline V gene sequence: CDR1 SGDLS, CDR2 YYNGEE. This chain's CDR3 is CASSVSGLHTDTQYF. CDR3 DNA: TGTGCCAGCAGCGTATCAGGGCTTCACACAGATACGCAGTATTTT.

The chain joins TRBV6-2 or TRBV6-3 to TRBJ2-7, with a weak D call TRBD2 (6 bases). The CDR3 is made up of 12 amino acids. Germline V gene data show CDR1 as MNHEY and CDR2 as SVGEGT. V lost 7 bases and J lost 6, with 13 bases in between. CDR3 region: CASKGLWAEQYF. CDR3 bases: TGTGCCAGCAAGGGACTTTGGGCCGAGCAGTACTTC.

There are many counts of this clonotype. This chain connects TRBV3-1 to TRBJ2-5; D is undetermined. The length of the CDR3 is 11 residues. The V gene's germline CDR1 is LGHDT and CDR2 YNNKEL (reference sequence). V lost 5 bases and J lost 3, with 4 bases in between. The CDR3 bases are TGTGCCAGCAGCGGAAAAGAGACCCAGTACTTC. Its protein product is CASSGKETQYF.

The chain combines TRBV19 with TRBJ2-2; D uncertain. CDR1 and CDR2 from the germline V gene are LNHDA and SQIVND (reference sequence). V lost 6 bases and J lost 6, with 23 bases in between. The CDR3 sequence is 17 residues long. This CDR3 reads CASSLRRKKYPSGELFF. The CDR3 nucleotides are TGTGCCAGTAGCCTACGACGGAAGAAATACCCTTCCGGGGAGCTGTTTTTT.

Details on this clonotype: This may be a read error, as it is one base from a much larger clone. V is TRBV11-2 and J is TRBJ1-1; unclear D gene. V was pared by 0 bases and J by 11 bases, with 13 bases between. The CDR3 runs to 13 residues. Germline V gene lookup returns CDR1 SGHAT and CDR2 FQNNGV. The CDR3 region has the DNA TGTGCCAGCAGCTTAGAAAACACCCTAGGGGCTTTCTTT. Its translation: CASSLENTLGAFF.

This clonotype was seen a few times. This chain connects TRBV20-1 to TRBJ2-2; D may correspond to TRBD1 or TRBD2 (5 bases each). This CDR3 spans 15 amino acids. V was trimmed by 3 bases and J by 0 bases, leaving 11 bases between them. The germline V gene has CDR1 DFQATT and CDR2 SNEGSKA (reference sequence). CDR3 DNA: TGCAGTGCTAGGGACGGGGCCTCGAACACCGGGGAGCTGTTTTTT. This encodes CSARDGASNTGELFF.

This clonotype has a handful of counts. CDR3 protein: CASSPSVLQGQETQYF. DNA of the CDR3: TGTGCCAGCAGCCCCTCGGTCCTCCAGGGACAAGAGACCCAGTACTTC. This chain joins TRBV7-6 and TRBJ2-5; perhaps TRBD1 as D (5 bases). Trimming shortened V by 5 bases and J by 2 bases, and 18 bases separated the two germline ends. The V gene's germline CDR1 is SGHVS and CDR2 FNYEAQ. This CDR3 has 16 amino acids.

This clonotype has only a few counts. V and J are TRBV29-1 and TRBJ1-1; no reliable D call. The CDR3 loop spans 14 amino acids. Germline V CDR1 and CDR2: SQVTM, ANQGSEA. Trimming left V 1 base short and J 4 bases short, with 13 bases between. The chain's CDR3 is CSVEVVGSRTEAFF. In nucleotides, the CDR3 is TGCAGCGTTGAAGTGGTGGGAAGCCGCACTGAAGCTTTCTTT.

Only a few counts were recorded for this clonotype. The chain couples TRBV20-1 to TRBJ1-2; tentative D call: TRBD1 (5 bases). V was pared by 6 bases and J by 3 bases, with 17 bases between. Per the germline V gene, CDR1 is DFQATT and CDR2 is SNEGSKA (reference sequence). The CDR3 length is 14 residues. DNA of the CDR3: TGCAGTGCAGCCCCCGGGGGAGACTACTATGGCTACACCTTC. This sequence encodes CSAAPGGDYYGYTF.

This clonotype was counted at least ten times. The chain uses TRBV30 and TRBJ1-6, with a tentative D call TRBD1 (5 bases). Trimming took off 1 base at V and 10 bases at J, with 11 bases between the two ends. Germline CDR1 reads GTSNPN; CDR2 reads SVGIG (reference sequence). The CDR3 runs 13 residues. The DNA of the CDR3 is TGTGCCTGGAGTGAGAGGGGAGGGTCACCCCTCCACTTT. Amino acid sequence: CAWSERGGSPLHF.

This clonotype was counted ten times or more. V is TRBV7-6 and J is TRBJ1-1, with D unresolved. The CDR3 has 15 amino acids. The germline CDR1 and CDR2 sequences are SGHVS and FNYEAQ. The V gene lost 1 base and the J gene lost 0 bases, with 9 bases spanning the gap. The CDR3 region is CASSLEAGLNTEAFF. CDR3 DNA: TGTGCCAGCAGCTTAGAGGCAGGTCTGAACACTGAAGCTTTCTTT.

Many counts were recorded for this clonotype. The J gene is TRBJ1-5, the V gene TRBV30; D is unresolved. CDR1 and CDR2 from the germline V gene are GTSNPN and SVGIG (reference sequence). There are 16 residues in the CDR3. The V gene lost 2 bases and the J gene lost 1 base, with 15 bases spanning the gap. This chain's CDR3 is CAWSTSSGWSNQPQHF. In nucleotides, the CDR3 is TGTGCCTGGAGTACCAGTTCGGGCTGGAGCAATCAGCCCCAGCATTTT.

The sample holds many counts of this clonotype. This chain joins TRBV5-1 and TRBJ2-3; 11 nucleotides line up with TRBD2. Per germline, CDR1 SGHRS and CDR2 YFSETQ. The junction had 5 bases not matched to a gene; V was cut back by 4 bases and J by 4 bases. The CDR3 length is 15 residues. Here the CDR3 reads CASSTTSGAADTQYF. The DNA of the CDR3 is TGCGCCAGCAGCACGACTAGCGGGGCCGCAGATACGCAGTATTTT.

In this sample, this clonotype turned up a few times. The J gene is TRBJ2-2, the V gene TRBV11-3; 9 bases agree with TRBD1. Germline lookup yields CDR1 SGHNT and CDR2 YENEEA. The CDR3 totals 18 residues. With V trimmed by 4 bases and J by 3 bases, 12 bases remained unmatched. The CDR3 protein is CASSSSSGTGRYTGELFF. CDR3 coding DNA: TGTGCCAGCAGCTCCTCGTCCGGGACAGGGCGTTACACCGGGGAGCTGTTTTTT.

This clonotype was seen at least ten times. The chain couples TRBV3-1 to TRBJ1-3; possible D gene TRBD1, 5 bases. CDR1 is LGHDT, CDR2 YNNKEL, per germline (reference sequence). V lost 1 base to trimming and J lost 0 bases, with 19 bases between them. The CDR3 spans 19 residues. The DNA of the CDR3 is TGTGCCAGCAGCCAAGTCGGTCGTGGTCAGGGCGTCTCTGGAAACACCATATATTTT. Its translation: CASSQVGRGQGVSGNTIYF.

The V gene is TRBV6-1, the J gene TRBJ2-3; perhaps D is TRBD1 or TRBD2 (6 bases each). Trimming took 5 bases from V and 6 from J, leaving 18 bases between them. The CDR3 is 15 amino acids. Looked up from germline, CDR1 is MNHNS and CDR2 is SASEGT. Written as DNA, the CDR3 is TGTGCCAGCAGTCGATCCGGGGGCCGGGGGGATACGCAGTATTTT. This codes for CASSRSGGRGDTQYF.

This clonotype was observed a few times. The chain is built from TRBV27 and TRBJ1-6; a weak D match, TRBD1 (5 bases). This CDR3 has 15 amino acids. V lost 6 bases to trimming and J lost 7 bases, with 16 bases between them. Germline lookup yields CDR1 MNHEY and CDR2 SMNVEV (reference sequence). CDR3 protein: CASSWGGAVNSPLHF. For the CDR3, the DNA is TGTGCCAGCAGCTGGGGCGGGGCTGTAAATTCACCCCTCCACTTT.

In this sample, this clonotype turned up many times. The chain joins TRBV3-1 to TRBJ2-3, with TRBD2 matching over 8 bases. Germline trimming cut 4 bases from V and 0 bases from J; bases unmatched to any gene: 6. Germline CDR1 LGHDT, CDR2 YNNKEL (reference sequence). The CDR3 has 16 residues. CDR3 bases: TGTGCCAGCAGCCGAGGCCAGCGGGAGAGCACAGATACGCAGTATTTT. Translating gives CASSRGQRESTDTQYF.

The chain has TRBV5-1 and TRBJ1-3; D unclear. The CDR3 length is 17 residues. Trimming pared 0 bases from V and 4 bases from J, leaving 17 bases between. In germline, CDR1 is SGHRS, CDR2 YFSETQ. For the CDR3, the DNA is TGCGCCAGCAGCTTGGGGCTCCTGAGTAGCAGCGGAAACACCATATATTTT. Protein: CASSLGLLSSSGNTIYF.

A few counts support this clonotype. This chain connects TRBV29-1 to TRBJ2-7; 10 positions agree with TRBD1. The CDR3 length is 12 residues. V lost 6 bases to trimming and J lost 3 bases; unmatched junction nucleotides: 2. CDR1 SQVTM and CDR2 ANQGSEA come from the germline V gene. The CDR3 here is CSVRTGGYEQYF. The CDR3 region has the DNA TGCAGCGTCCGGACAGGGGGCTACGAGCAGTACTTC.

This clonotype was seen only a few times. The J gene is TRBJ1-1, the V gene TRBV6-1; D call uncertain. This CDR3 contains 14 residues. V was pared by 5 bases and J by 1 base, with 11 bases between. Germline V CDR1 and CDR2: MNHNS, SASEGT. The CDR3 loop is CASSTQSTNTEAFF. CDR3 coding DNA: TGTGCCAGCAGTACACAGAGTACGAACACTGAAGCTTTCTTT.

This clonotype was seen repeatedly, ten times or more. The chain uses TRBV3-1 and TRBJ2-3, with D maybe TRBD2 (7 bases). Germline CDR1 is LGHDT and CDR2 is YNNKEL (reference sequence). CDR3 size: 16 residues. The V end was cut by 0 bases, the J end by 0 bases, with 10 bases between. The CDR3 nucleotides are TGTGCCAGCAGCCAAGAGGGGAGGGGGAGCACAGATACGCAGTATTTT. Its translation is CASSQEGRGSTDTQYF.

About this clonotype itself: This could be a read error, since a much larger clone is one nucleotide away. The chain is built from TRBV13 and TRBJ1-1; D uncertain. The CDR3 sequence is 15 residues long. Germline V gives CDR1 PRHDT, CDR2 FYEKMQ (reference sequence). DNA for the CDR3: TGTGCCAGCAGCTTAGAGGCCAGTCTGAACTCTGAAGCTTTCTTT. This encodes CASSLEASLNSEAFF.

V is TRBV28 and J is TRBJ1-6, with D tentatively TRBD1 (6 bases). CDR3 length: 15 residues. The V gene's germline CDR1 is MDHEN and CDR2 SYDVKM. V lost 8 bases and J lost 6, with 17 bases in between. CDR3 amino acids: CASFRGGPINSPLHF. The CDR3, as DNA: TGTGCCAGCTTCAGAGGGGGGCCGATTAATTCACCCCTCCACTTT.

V gene TRBV4-1 combines with J gene TRBJ1-5; D is possibly TRBD1 (6 bases). The germline gives CDR1 MGHRA, CDR2 YSYEKL. Trimming took 1 base from V and 1 from J, leaving 14 bases between them. This CDR3 is 17 amino acids long. CDR3: CASSQAQYQGSNQPQHF. The DNA of the CDR3 is TGCGCCAGCAGCCAAGCGCAATATCAGGGGAGCAATCAGCCCCAGCATTTT.

Regarding this clonotype: A read error is possible here, since a much larger clone lies one base away. The chain is built from TRBV6-1 and TRBJ2-1; 8 nucleotides line up with TRBD2. This CDR3 contains 17 residues. Trimming removed 2 bases from V and 8 bases from J; junction bases left unmatched: 14. CDR1 MNHNS and CDR2 SASEGT come from the germline V gene. CDR3 protein: CASSEILTGGHGYEQFF. In DNA form, the CDR3 reads TGTGCCAGCAGTGAAATACTAACGGGGGGGCATGGCTATGAGCAGTTCTTC.